The text below deals with one T cell receptor (beta chain). The sample holds many counts of this clonotype. Its recognized antigen is unknown. No quality values exist for individual bases; no much larger clone is one base distant. This entry comes from a study of neurological immune-mediated disorders (dated by TCRdb to between 2018 and 2021). Looking at the study overall: Of the roughly 34 multiple sclerosis patients, approximately 31 had relapsing-remitting MS and 3 had secondary progressive MS. Peripheral blood TCR-beta repertoires from HTLV-I-associated myelopathy (HAM/TSP) patients, multiple sclerosis patients and healthy controls were compared by UMI-based sequencing. Longitudinal samples, technical triplicates and paired sorted CD4+ and CD8+ T-cell subsets, alongside PBMC samples, were included among the approximately 98 TCR-beta libraries. The cohort included 60 to 75 subjects: 14 with HAM/TSP, some 35 with multiple sclerosis, and approximately 20 healthy controls.

To synthesize cDNA, template-switch 5'RACE was performed with a primer carrying a 10-nucleotide random unique molecular identifier so that each TCR transcript was tagged. Every sequencing run yielded over 180 million TCR-beta sequences covering 15-18 subjects. Total RNA was extracted with the RNeasy kit. The KAPA Real-time Library Amplification kit was used to amplify TCR-beta VDJ regions with primers targeting the TCR constant region and the 5'RACE anchor. Sample indexes and Illumina adaptors were added in a first PCR, and a second PCR then increased library yield. The roughly 650 bp TCR product was size-selected on a 2% E-gel SizeSelection system after Ampure bead purification. Before pooling, library quality was assessed on a Bioanalyzer, concentration was determined with Qubit, and library quantification was performed with the Kapa Library Quantification kit. An Illumina HiSeq 2500 was used to sequence the libraries paired-end at 2 x 150 bp. To increase sequence diversity, roughly 24-32% phiX was spiked into each library pool. The source study handled its data this way. The quality-filtered reads were processed with the UMI-based MiGEC pipeline, whose error correction step removed more than 90% of the raw TCR sequences. VDJ genes were aligned to IMGT germline references, and clonotypes were defined by unique CDR3 amino acid sequence plus V-J genes. Clonal expansion, Shannon diversity and CDR3 relatedness (CalcPairwiseDistances, ClusterSamples) were evaluated with VDJtools, and phylogenetic trees were built with CLCbio workbench. A clone was classed as expanded if it had 8 or more unique UMIs, a cutoff based on coefficient-of-variation modelling across technical triplicates. TCRdb trimmed the raw reads at Q25, called clones with MiXCR and kept productive beta chains. One record per CDR3 amino acid sequence lists the most common genes and DNA. The V and J calls reflect TCRdb's pipeline rather than the authors' work. The sample table contains about 62,000 distinct CDR3 sequences; only one count was recorded for more than 4% of them. Of the sample, around 3.5% is held by the ten largest clones.

CDR1 and CDR2, per the germline V gene, are SQVTM and ANQGSEA. V loses 5 bases of germline sequence and J loses 8 bases, and the interval between the two ends is 19 bases. The CDR3 holds 14 amino acids from the cysteine to the phenylalanine. CDR3 DNA only is kept here, 42 bases in frame from base 1. Study-level results and caveats: Phylogenetic analysis grouped repertoires from 18 of 34 MS patients into a cluster of related CDR3 sequences, suggesting a possible repertoire-level signature. TCR clonal expansion was highest in HAM/TSP patients and lowest in MS patients, with MS patients falling below even healthy controls. The MS cluster showed no association with clinical or MRI features, and the authors stated that larger cohorts are needed. Across subjects, expanded clones never shared an identical CDR3 amino acid sequence, which suggests that the TCR-beta repertoires in every group were private.

Unsorted PBMC libraries were generated from 2 million PBMCs stored in RNAlater at -80 °C until RNA extraction. The multiple sclerosis patients were enrolled in a US clinical protocol that evaluated disease progression with magnetic resonance imaging. Peripheral blood was subjected to Ficoll-Hypaque density gradient centrifugation to isolate PBMCs, which were then cryopreserved in liquid nitrogen. The TCR comes from a woman between 50 and 59 years old with multiple sclerosis. Sequences were obtained from PBMCs. The chain links TRBV29-1 with TRBJ2-1; the D gene is perhaps TRBD2, on 6 matching bases. The CDR3 is CSVKPTGGEDEQFF. The sequenced DNA: TGCAGCGTTAAACCCACAGGAGGGGAAGATGAGCAGTTCTTC.